The present T cell receptor beta chain was sequenced within a study of T cells in Graves' hyperthyroidism and ophthalmopathy. The TCR beta CDR3 regions underwent amplification using RNA transcripts as the source. First-round RT-PCR targeting the TCR CDR3 was performed with the HTBI primer set. TCRdb recomputed calls from the multiplex PCR reads with MiXCR, one row per CDR3 protein. The sample includes about 180,000 distinct CDR3 sequences, about 15% of them seen just once. This clonotype was seen a few times. The antigen remains unidentified. The study, taken as a whole, reports: Most thyroid clonotypes that were expanded above 0.001 also turned up in blood. The model made its ophthalmopathy prediction, and onset followed a median 6.5 months later.

The V gene end was trimmed by 4 bases and the J gene end by 2 bases; junction bases not matched to a gene: 7. The CDR3 has 16 amino acids. Germline CDR1 and CDR2: SEHNR and FQNEAQ (reference sequence). The V gene is TRBV7-9, the J gene TRBJ2-7; TRBD2 matches 11 bases. Sequenced material: blood. This clonotype was obtained from a woman aged 45-60 years with Graves' hyperthyroidism. CDR3 sequence (DNA): TGTGCCAGCAGCTCCCCCACTAGCGGGAGTACCTACGAGCAGTACTTC. It yields the protein CASSSPTSGSTYEQYF.